The clone carrying this TCR beta chain was found a few times. Authors' data handling: Estimation of nucleated cell counts relied on the amplification of reference gene primers. Assay used: immunoSEQ multiplex PCR; TCRdb lists only in-frame clones, some missing. D and trimming were read from the DNA, whereas the V and J calls and clone size are those reported in that table. The sample includes roughly 290,000 clones, under 90% seen only once; the top ten take approximately 1.5%. This sample is part of a study of blood T cell repertoires in COVID-19. Study-level information: Specimens from acute and convalescent COVID-19 originated in the United States, Italy and Spain.

Cohort 3 donors counted as recovered after two negative PCRs, clearance, or resolved symptoms. The trim removed 10 bases at V and 4 bases at J, leaving 18 bases unmatched. Per germline, CDR1 LNHDA and CDR2 SQIVND (reference sequence). The CDR3 runs to 16 residues. Sequenced sample: PBMCs or T cells enriched from blood (not recorded which). This TCR was recovered from a woman in her 40s who had recovered from COVID-19. The V and J genes are TRBV19 and TRBJ2-5; 7 nucleotides match TRBD1. The CDR3 region is CATRPGGRRKGETQYF. Here the CDR3 DNA reads TGTGCCACCCGCCCAGGGGGTCGGCGTAAGGGAGAGACCCAGTACTTC.